This TCR beta chain originates from a study of shared clonotypes between healthy human individuals. Assay: immunoSEQ multiplex PCR; the TCRdb copy retains only in-frame clones and omits some. Of over 850,000 clones in the sample, approximately 78% were seen once. Sequenced sample: memory CD4+ T cells from PBMCs. Subset meaning: CD45RA-negative fraction. The TCR comes from a man younger than 35 in good health. Some clones in this sample may be carry-over from other donors' samples.

The CDR3 DNA reads as TGTGCCAGCAGCCCACCGGGACTACCTGCATCGGGAAATACGCAGTATTTT. Residues: CASSPPGLPASGNTQYF. The rearrangement uses TRBV9 and TRBJ2-3; 7 bases fit TRBD2. Trimming removed 4 bases from V and 7 bases from J; junction bases left unmatched: 18. The CDR3 contains 17 residues. CDR1 SGDLS and CDR2 YYNGEE come from the germline V gene.